This T cell receptor (beta chain) was sequenced during a study of memory CD4+ T cells and cytomegalovirus serostatus. The sort gate was single viable CD3+CD4+CD8-CD45RO+ cells for memory CD4+ T cells. From germline, CDR1 is MDHEN and CDR2 SYDVKM. V lost 4 bases and J lost 11, with 17 bases in between. This CDR3 is 13 amino acids long. Profiled with immunoSEQ multiplex PCR; TCRdb holds only in-frame clones, not every one. The sample carries roughly 45,000 clones, 78% recorded once. Sequencing was carried out using memory CD4+ T cells from blood. The V call is TRBV28, the J call TRBJ1-1, with D tentatively TRBD1 (5 bases). The receptor's source is an adult in good health and CMV-seronegative. The CDR3 DNA is TGTGCCAGCAGTTCCCCCCACCAGGGATCGGCTTTCTTT. It translates to CASSSPHQGSAFF.